What follows is one T cell receptor beta chain and its context. The antigen is undetermined. The data were taken from a study of CD8+CD57+ T cells in acquired aplastic anemia. Study conclusions and caveats: Roughly 30 CD8+ CDR3 sequences occurred in both the patients and the controls.

The patients chosen for sequencing had shown expansion of CD8+CD57+ cells (detected by flow cytometry). TCR beta VDJ and CDR3 profiles were obtained from a genomic DNA template. One entry per CDR3 protein, called by TCRdb with MiXCR from the reads. The data hold over 250,000 distinct CDR3 sequences, with 50% to 65% observed a single time. CDR1 DFQATT and CDR2 SNEGSKA come from the germline V gene (reference sequence). This CDR3 spans 12 amino acids. V dropped 3 bases and J dropped 6 bases, with 11 bases sitting between them. The sequencing input was sorted CD4+, CD8+, or CD8+CD57+ T cells (not recorded which) from PBMCs. The rearrangement links TRBV20-1 to TRBJ1-2; the D is unclear. The receptor was isolated from a human donor with aplastic anemia. The CDR3 nucleotides are TGCAGTGCTAGGGCCCTGGGAGATGGCTACACCTTC. The encoded protein is CSARALGDGYTF.